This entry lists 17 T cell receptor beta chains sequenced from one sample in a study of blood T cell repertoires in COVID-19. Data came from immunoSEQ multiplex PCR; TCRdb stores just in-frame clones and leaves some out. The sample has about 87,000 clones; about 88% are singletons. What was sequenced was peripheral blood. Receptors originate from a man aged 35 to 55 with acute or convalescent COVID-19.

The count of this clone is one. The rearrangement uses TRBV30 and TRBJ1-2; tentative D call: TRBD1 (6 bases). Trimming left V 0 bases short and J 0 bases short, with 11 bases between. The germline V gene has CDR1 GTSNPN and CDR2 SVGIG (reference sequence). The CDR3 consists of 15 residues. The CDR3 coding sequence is TGTGCCTGGAGTGTTGGGACACCTCCTAACTATGGCTACACCTTC. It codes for CAWSVGTPPNYGYTF.

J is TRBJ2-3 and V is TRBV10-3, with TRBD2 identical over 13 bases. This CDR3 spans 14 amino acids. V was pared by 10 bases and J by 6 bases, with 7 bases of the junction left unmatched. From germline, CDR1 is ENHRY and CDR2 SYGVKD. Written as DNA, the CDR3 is TGTGCCACAGGGACTAGCGGGGTCGGGGATACGCAGTATTTT. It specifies CATGTSGVGDTQYF.

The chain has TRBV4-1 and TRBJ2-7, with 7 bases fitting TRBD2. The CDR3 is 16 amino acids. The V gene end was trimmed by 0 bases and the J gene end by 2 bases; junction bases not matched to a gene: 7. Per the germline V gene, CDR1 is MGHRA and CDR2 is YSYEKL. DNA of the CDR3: TGCGCCAGCAGCCAAGAAGGGTCTAGCGGCCCCTACGAGCAGTACTTC. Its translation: CASSQEGSSGPYEQYF.

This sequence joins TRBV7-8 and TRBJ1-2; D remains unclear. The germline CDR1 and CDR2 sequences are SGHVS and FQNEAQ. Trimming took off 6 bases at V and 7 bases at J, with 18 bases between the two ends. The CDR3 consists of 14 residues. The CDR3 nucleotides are TGTGCCAGCAGTCATGTAATTTCCGGAGGTGGCTACACCTTC. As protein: CASSHVISGGGYTF.

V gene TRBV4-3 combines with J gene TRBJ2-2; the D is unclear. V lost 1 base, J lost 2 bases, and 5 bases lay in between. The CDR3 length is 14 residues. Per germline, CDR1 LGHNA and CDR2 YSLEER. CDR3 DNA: TGCGCCAGCAGCCAAGGACACAACACCGGGGAGCTGTTTTTT. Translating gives CASSQGHNTGELFF.

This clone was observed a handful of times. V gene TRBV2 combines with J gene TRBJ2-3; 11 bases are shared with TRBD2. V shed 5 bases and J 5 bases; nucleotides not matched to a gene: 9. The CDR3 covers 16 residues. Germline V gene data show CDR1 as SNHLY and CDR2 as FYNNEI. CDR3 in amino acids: CASSPGLAEVGDTQYF. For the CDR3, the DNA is TGTGCCAGCAGTCCGGGACTAGCGGAAGTAGGAGATACGCAGTATTTT.

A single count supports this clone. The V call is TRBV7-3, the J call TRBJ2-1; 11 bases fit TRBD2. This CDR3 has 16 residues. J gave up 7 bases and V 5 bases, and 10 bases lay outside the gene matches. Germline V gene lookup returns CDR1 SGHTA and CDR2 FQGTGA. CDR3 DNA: TGTGCCAGCAGCCTTCTAGCTAGCGGGGGGTTTAATGAGCAGTTCTTC. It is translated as CASSLLASGGFNEQFF.

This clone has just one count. The CDR3 reads CVTEWGRSERGTEAFF. The CDR3, as DNA: TGTGTAACGGAGTGGGGAAGGTCGGAAAGGGGCACTGAAGCTTTCTTT. The chain joins TRBV30 to TRBJ1-1, with a tentative D call TRBD1 (5 bases). CDR3 length: 16 amino acids. CDR1 and CDR2 from the germline V gene are GTSNPN and SVGIG (reference sequence).

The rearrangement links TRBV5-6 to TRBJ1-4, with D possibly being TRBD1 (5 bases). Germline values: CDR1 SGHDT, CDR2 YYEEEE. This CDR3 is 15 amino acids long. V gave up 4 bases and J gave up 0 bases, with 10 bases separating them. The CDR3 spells CASSSDRATNEKLFF. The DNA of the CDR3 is TGTGCCAGCAGCAGCGACAGAGCAACTAATGAAAAACTGTTTTTT. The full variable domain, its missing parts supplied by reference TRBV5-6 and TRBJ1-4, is DAGVTQSPTHLIKTRGQQVTLRCSPKSGHDTVSWYQQALGQGPQFIFQYYEEEERQRGNFPDRFSGHQFPNYSSELNVNALLLGDSALYLCASSSDRATNEKLFFGSGTQLSVL.

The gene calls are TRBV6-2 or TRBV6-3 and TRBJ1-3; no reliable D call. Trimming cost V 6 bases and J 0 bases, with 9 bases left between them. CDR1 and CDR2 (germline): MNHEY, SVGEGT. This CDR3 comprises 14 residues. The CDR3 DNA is TGTGCCAGCAGCAGCGGGGACTCTGGAAACACCATATATTTT. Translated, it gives CASSSGDSGNTIYF.

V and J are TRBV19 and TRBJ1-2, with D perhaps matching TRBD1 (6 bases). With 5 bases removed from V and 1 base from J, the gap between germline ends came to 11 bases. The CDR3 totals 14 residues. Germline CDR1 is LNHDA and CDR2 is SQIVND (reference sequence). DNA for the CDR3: TGTGCCAGTAGTGGAGACAGGCATAACTATGGCTACACCTTC. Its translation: CASSGDRHNYGYTF.

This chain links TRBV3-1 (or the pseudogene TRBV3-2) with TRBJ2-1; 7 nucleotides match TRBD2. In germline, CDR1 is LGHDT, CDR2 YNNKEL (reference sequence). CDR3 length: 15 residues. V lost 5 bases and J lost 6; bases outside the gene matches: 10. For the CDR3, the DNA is TGTGCCAGCAGCGACGGACTAGTTTCAGTCAATGAGCAGTTCTTC. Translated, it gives CASSDGLVSVNEQFF.

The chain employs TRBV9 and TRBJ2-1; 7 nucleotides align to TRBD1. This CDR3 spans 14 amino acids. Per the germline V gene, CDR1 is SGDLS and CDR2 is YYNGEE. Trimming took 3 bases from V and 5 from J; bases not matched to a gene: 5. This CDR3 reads CASSAGQAHNEQFF. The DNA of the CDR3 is TGTGCCAGCAGCGCAGGACAGGCTCACAATGAGCAGTTCTTC.

CDR3 region: CASMEVDYRRYF. The CDR3 DNA sequence: TGTGCCAGCATGGAGGTTGACTACCGCCGGTATTTT. V and J are TRBV2 and TRBJ2-3; tentatively, D is TRBD2 (5 bases). The CDR3 extends over 12 amino acids. Germline CDR1 reads SNHLY; CDR2 reads FYNNEI. V was clipped by 7 bases and J by 14 bases, with 19 bases between them.

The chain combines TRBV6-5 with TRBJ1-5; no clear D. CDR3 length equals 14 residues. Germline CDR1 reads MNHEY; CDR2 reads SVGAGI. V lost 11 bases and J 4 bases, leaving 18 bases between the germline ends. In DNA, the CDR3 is TGTGCCGCAACCTACATGGCGGGGAATCAGCCCCAGCATTTT. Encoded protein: CAATYMAGNQPQHF.

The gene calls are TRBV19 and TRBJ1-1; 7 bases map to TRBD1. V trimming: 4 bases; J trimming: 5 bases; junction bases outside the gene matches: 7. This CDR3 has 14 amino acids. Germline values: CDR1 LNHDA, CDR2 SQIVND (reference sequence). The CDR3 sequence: CASSTRPGGTEAFF. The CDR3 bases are TGTGCCAGTAGTACCCGTCCAGGGGGAACTGAAGCTTTCTTT.

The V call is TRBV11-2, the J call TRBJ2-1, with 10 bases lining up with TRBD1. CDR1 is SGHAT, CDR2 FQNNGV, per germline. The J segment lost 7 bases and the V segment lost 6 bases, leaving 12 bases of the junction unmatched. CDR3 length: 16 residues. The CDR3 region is CASSNKRTGGRNEQFF. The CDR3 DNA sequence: TGTGCCAGCAGTAATAAGAGGACAGGGGGAAGAAATGAGCAGTTCTTC.